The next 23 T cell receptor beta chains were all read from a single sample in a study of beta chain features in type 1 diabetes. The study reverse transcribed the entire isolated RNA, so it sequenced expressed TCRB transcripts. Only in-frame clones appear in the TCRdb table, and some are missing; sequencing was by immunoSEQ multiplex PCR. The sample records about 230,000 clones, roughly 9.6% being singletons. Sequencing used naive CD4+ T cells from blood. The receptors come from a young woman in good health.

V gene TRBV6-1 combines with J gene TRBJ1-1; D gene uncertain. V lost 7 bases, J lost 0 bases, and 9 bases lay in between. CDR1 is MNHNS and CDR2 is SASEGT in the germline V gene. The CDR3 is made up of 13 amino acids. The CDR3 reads CASMRVLNTEAFF. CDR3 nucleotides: TGTGCCAGCATGAGGGTTTTGAACACTGAAGCTTTCTTT.

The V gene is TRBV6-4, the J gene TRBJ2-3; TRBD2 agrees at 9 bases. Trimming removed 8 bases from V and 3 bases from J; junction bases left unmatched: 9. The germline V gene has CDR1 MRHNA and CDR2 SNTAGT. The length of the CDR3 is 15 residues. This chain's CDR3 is CASALDAGGTDTQYF. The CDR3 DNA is TGTGCCAGCGCACTCGACGCGGGAGGGACAGATACGCAGTATTTT.

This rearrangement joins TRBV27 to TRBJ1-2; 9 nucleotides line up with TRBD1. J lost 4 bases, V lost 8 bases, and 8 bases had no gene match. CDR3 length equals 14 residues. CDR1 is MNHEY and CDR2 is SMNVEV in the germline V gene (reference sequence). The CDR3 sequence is CASGRDREAYGYTF. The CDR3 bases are TGTGCCAGCGGACGGGACAGGGAGGCCTATGGCTACACCTTC.

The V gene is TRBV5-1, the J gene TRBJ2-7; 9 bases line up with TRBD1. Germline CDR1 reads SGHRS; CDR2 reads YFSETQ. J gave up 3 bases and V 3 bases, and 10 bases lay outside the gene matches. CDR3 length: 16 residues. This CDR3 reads CASSSEPGQGVYEQYF. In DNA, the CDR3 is TGCGCCAGCAGCTCCGAACCGGGACAGGGAGTCTACGAGCAGTACTTC.

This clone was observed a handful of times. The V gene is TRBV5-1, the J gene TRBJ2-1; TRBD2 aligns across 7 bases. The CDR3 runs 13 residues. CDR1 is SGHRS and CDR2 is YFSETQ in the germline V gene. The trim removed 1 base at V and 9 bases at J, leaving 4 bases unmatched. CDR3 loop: CASSLLGEGEQFF. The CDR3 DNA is TGCGCCAGCAGCTTGTTGGGGGAGGGTGAGCAGTTCTTC.

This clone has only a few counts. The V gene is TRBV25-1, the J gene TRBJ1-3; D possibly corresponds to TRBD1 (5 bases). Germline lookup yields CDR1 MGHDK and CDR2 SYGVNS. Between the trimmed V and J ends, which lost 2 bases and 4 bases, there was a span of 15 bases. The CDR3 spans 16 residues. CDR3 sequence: CASSELGQARGNTIYF. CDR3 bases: TGTGCCAGCAGTGAACTGGGGCAAGCTAGGGGAAACACCATATATTTT.

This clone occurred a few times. The CDR3 loop is CASSYWGGLAFF. CDR3 DNA sequence: TGTGCCAGCAGTTACTGGGGGGGCCTGGCTTTCTTT. The chain recombines TRBV6-5 with TRBJ1-1; D is possibly TRBD1 (6 bases). CDR1 is MNHEY and CDR2 is SVGAGI in the germline V gene. The CDR3 has 12 amino acids. Trimming pared 1 base from V and 11 bases from J, leaving 11 bases between.

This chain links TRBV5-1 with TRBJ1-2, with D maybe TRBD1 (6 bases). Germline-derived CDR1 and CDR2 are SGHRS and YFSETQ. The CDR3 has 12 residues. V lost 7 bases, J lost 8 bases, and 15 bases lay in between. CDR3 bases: TGCGCCAGCGGAACAGGGATTGGCGGCTACACCTTC. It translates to CASGTGIGGYTF.

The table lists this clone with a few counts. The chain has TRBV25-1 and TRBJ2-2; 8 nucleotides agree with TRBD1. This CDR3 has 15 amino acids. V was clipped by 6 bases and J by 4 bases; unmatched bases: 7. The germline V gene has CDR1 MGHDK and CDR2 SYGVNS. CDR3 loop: CASRRGQGATGELFF. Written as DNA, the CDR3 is TGTGCCAGCAGGCGGGGTCAGGGGGCCACCGGGGAGCTGTTTTTT.

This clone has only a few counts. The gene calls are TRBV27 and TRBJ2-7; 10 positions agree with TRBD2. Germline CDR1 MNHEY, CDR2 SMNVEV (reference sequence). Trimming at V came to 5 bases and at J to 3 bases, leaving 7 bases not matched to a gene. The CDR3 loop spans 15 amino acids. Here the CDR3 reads CASSAALAGFYEQYF. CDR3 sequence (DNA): TGTGCCAGCAGTGCTGCACTAGCGGGATTCTACGAGCAGTACTTC.

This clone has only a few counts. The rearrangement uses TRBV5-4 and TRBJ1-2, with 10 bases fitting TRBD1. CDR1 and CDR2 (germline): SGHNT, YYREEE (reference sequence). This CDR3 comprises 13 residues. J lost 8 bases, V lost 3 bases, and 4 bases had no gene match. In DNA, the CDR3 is TGTGCCAGCAGCTCGGGACAGGGGCAAGGCTACACCTTC. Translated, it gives CASSSGQGQGYTF.

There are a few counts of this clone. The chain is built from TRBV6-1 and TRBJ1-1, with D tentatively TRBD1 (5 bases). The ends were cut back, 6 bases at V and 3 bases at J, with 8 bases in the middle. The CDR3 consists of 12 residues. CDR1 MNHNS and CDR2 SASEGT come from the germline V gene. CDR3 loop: CASRETDTEAFF. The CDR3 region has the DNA TGTGCCAGCAGGGAGACAGACACTGAAGCTTTCTTT.

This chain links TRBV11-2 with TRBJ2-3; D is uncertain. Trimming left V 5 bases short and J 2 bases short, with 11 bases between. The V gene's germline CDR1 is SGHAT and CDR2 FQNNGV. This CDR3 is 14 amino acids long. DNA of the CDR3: TGTGCCAGCAGCCTTAGACTTGCCACAGATACGCAGTATTTT. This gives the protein CASSLRLATDTQYF. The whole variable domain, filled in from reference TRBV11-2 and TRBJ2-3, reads EAGVAQSPRYKIIEKRQSVAFWCNPISGHATLYWYQQILGQGPKLLIQFQNNGVVDDSQLPKDRFSAERLKGVDSTLKIQPAKLEDSAVYLCASSLRLATDTQYFGPGTRLTVL.

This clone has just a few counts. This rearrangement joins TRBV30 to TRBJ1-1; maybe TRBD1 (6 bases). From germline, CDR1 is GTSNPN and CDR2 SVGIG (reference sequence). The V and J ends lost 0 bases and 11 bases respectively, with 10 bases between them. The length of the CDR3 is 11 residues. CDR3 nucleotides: TGTGCCTGGAGTGTGGGGGCGTACGCTTTCTTT. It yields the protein CAWSVGAYAFF.

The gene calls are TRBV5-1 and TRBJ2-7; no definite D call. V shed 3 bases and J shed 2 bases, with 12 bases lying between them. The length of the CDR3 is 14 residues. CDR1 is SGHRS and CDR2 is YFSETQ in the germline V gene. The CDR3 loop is CASSYSTRTYEQYF. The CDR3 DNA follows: TGCGCCAGCAGCTACAGTACCCGGACCTACGAGCAGTACTTC.

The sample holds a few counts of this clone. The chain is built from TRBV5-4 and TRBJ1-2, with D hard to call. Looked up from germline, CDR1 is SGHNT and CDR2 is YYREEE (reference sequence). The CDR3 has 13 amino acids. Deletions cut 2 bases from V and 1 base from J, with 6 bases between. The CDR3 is CASSFPDNYGYTF. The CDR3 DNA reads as TGTGCCAGCAGCTTCCCAGATAACTATGGCTACACCTTC. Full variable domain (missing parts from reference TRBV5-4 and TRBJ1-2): ETGVTQSPTHLIKTRGQQVTLRCSSQSGHNTVSWYQQALGQGPQFIFQYYREEENGRGNFPPRFSGLQFPNYSSELNVNALELDDSALYLCASSFPDNYGYTFGSGTRLTVV.

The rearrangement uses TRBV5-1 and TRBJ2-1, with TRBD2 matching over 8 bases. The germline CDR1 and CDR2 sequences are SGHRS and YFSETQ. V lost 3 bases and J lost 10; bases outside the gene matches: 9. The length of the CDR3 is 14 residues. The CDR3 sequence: CASSSGGLAGEQFF. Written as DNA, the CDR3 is TGCGCCAGCAGCTCCGGAGGGCTAGCGGGCGAGCAGTTCTTC.

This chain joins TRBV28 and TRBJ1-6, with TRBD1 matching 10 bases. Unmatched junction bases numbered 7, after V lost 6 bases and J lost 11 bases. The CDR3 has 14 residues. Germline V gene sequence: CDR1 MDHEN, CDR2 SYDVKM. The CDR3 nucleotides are TGTGCCAGCAGCCCGACAGGGGGCGCGACACCCCTCCACTTT. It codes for CASSPTGGATPLHF.

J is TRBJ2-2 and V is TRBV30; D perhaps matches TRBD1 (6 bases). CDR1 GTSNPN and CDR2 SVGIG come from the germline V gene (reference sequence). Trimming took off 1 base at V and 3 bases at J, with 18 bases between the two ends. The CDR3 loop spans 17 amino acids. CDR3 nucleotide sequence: TGTGCCTGGAGTGGGGGATGGACAGCGACTCACACCGGGGAGCTGTTTTTT. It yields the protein CAWSGGWTATHTGELFF.

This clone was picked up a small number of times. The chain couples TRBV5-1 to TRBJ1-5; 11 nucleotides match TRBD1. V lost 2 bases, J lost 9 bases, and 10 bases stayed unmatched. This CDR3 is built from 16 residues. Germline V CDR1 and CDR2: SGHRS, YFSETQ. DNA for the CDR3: TGCGCCAGCAGCTTCGGTGGGACAGGGGGGATTTGGCCCCAGCATTTT. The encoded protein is CASSFGGTGGIWPQHF.

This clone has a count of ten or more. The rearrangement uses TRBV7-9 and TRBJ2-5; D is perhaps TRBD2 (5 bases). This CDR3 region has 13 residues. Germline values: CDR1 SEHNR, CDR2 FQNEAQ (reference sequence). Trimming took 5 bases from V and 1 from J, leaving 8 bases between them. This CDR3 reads CASSAGGQETQYF. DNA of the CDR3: TGTGCCAGCAGCGCGGGTGGCCAAGAGACCCAGTACTTC.

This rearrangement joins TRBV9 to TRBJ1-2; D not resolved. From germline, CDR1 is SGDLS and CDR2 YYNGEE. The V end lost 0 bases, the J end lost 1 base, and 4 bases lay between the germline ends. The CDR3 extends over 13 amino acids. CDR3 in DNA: TGTGCCAGCAGCGTAGCGGGTAACTATGGCTACACCTTC. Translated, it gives CASSVAGNYGYTF. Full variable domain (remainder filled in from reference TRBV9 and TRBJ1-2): DSGVTQTPKHLITATGQRVTLRCSPRSGDLSVYWYQQSLDQGLQFLIQYYNGEERAKGNILERFSAQQFPDLHSELNLSSLELGDSALYFCASSVAGNYGYTFGSGTRLTVV.

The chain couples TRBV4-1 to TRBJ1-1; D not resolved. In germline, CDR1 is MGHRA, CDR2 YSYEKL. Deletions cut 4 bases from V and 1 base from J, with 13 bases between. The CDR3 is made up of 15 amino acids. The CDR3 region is CASSRSLSGNTEAFF. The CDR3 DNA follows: TGCGCCAGCAGCCGAAGCTTGTCGGGGAACACTGAAGCTTTCTTT.